The clone carrying this TCR beta chain has just a few counts. Antigen specificity is unknown. The data derive from a study of T cells in Graves' hyperthyroidism and ophthalmopathy. Findings and limits, study-wide: Among thyroid clonotypes expanded above 0.001, most also appeared in blood.

The cohort's ophthalmopathy patients, a group with duration under 3 months, had a Clinical Activity Score of at least 3 and a NOSPECS grade of at least 4. CDR1 is DFQATT, CDR2 SNEGSKA, per germline (reference sequence). Trimming pared 3 bases from V and 7 bases from J, leaving 18 bases between. The CDR3 spans 15 residues. RNA transcripts served as the template for amplifying TCR beta CDR3 regions. The HTBI set primed first-round TCR CDR3 RT-PCR. TCRdb fed the multiplex PCR reads into MiXCR, producing one record per CDR3 protein. Counted here are hundreds of thousands of distinct CDR3 sequences, roughly 15% occurring once; the ten biggest clones make up around 13%.

V gene TRBV20-1 combines with J gene TRBJ1-4, with D tentatively TRBD1 (5 bases). The source is a man aged 18 to 30 with Graves' ophthalmopathy. What was sequenced was blood. Written as DNA, the CDR3 is TGCAGTGCTAGGGTAATGACAGTACCGATTGAAAAACTGTTTTTT. Encoded protein: CSARVMTVPIEKLFF.